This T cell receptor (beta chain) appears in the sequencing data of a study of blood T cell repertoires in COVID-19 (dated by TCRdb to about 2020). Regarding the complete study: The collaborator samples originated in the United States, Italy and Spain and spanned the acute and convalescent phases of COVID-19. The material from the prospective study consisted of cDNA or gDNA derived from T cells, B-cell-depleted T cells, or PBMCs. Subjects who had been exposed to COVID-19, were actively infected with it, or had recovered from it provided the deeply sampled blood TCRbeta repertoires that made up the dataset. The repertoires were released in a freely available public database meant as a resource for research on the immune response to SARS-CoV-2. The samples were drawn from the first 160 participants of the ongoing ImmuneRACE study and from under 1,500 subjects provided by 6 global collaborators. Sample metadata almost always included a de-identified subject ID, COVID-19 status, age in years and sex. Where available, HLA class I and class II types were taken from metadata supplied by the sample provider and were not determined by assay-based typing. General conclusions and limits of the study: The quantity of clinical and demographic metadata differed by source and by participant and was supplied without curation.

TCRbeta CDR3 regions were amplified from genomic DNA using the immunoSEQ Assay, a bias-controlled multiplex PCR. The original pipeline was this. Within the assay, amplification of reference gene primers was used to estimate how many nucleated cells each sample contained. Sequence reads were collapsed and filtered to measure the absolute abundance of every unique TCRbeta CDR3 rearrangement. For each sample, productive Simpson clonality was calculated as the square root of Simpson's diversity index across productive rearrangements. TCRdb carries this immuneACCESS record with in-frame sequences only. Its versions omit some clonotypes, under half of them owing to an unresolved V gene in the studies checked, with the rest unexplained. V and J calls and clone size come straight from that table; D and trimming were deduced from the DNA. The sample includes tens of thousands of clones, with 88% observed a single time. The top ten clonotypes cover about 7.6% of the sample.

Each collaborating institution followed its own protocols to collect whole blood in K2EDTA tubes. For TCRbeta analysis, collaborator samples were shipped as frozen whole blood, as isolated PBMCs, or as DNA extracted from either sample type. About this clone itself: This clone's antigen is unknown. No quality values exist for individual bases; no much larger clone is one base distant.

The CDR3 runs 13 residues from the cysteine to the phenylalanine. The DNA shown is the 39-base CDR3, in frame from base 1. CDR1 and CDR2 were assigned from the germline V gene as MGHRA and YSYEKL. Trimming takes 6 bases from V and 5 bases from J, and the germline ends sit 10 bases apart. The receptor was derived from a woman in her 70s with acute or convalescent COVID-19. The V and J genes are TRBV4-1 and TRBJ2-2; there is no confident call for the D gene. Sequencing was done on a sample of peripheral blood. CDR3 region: CASRQTVTGELFF. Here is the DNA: TGCGCCAGCAGACAAACAGTAACCGGGGAGCTGTTTTTT.